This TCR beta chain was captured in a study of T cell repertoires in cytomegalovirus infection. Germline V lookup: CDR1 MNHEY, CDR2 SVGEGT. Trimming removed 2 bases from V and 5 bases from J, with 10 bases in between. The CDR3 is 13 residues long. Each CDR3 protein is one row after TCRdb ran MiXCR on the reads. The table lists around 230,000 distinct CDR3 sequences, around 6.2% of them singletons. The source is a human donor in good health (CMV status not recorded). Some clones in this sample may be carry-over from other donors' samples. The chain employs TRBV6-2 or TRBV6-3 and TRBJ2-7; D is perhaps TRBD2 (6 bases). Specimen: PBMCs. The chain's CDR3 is CASSYGGGNEQYF. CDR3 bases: TGTGCCAGCAGTTACGGAGGAGGGAACGAGCAGTACTTC.